Presented here are 8 T cell receptor beta chains from one specimen sequenced in a study of T cells after yellow fever vaccination. TCRdb independently ran MiXCR on the 5' RACE reads; one entry per CDR3 protein. The table includes some 390,000 distinct CDR3 sequences, about 17% detected once. Sample: PBMCs, taken before the yellow fever booster vaccination. The receptors were sampled from a man between 18 and 35 years old who received the YFV17D yellow fever vaccine.

For this clonotype: One end of the junction is discordant with germline, which a read error may explain. The V gene is TRBV18, the J gene TRBJ1-4; 9 bases line up with TRBD1. CDR3 length: 15 residues. The V gene's germline CDR1 is KGHSH and CDR2 LQKENI. The CDR3 protein is CDSSPGTGNGEKLFF. The CDR3 DNA reads TGTGACAGCTCACCGGGGACAGGGAACGGAGAAAAACTGTTTTTT. Filled out from reference TRBV18 and TRBJ1-4, the complete variable domain reads NAGVMQNPRHLVRRRGQEARLRCSPMKGHSHVYWYRQLPEEGLKFMVYLQKENIIDESGMPKERFSAEFPKEGPSILRIQQVVRGDSAAYFCDSSPGTGNGEKLFFGSGTQLSVL.

This clonotype was found a few times. The chain combines TRBV12-3 or TRBV12-4 with TRBJ2-5; D is tentatively TRBD1 or TRBD2 (5 bases each). The CDR3 loop spans 14 amino acids. Trimming left V 7 bases short and J 4 bases short, with 16 bases between. The CDR3 reads CASKFSTGRETQYF. The CDR3 DNA is TGTGCCAGCAAGTTTAGCACGGGACGAGAGACCCAGTACTTC.

The V and J genes are TRBV29-1 and TRBJ2-1; TRBD2 matches 11 bases. The CDR3 runs to 16 residues. Trimming took 0 bases from V and 5 from J; bases not matched to a gene: 6. The germline CDR1 and CDR2 sequences are SQVTM and ANQGSEA. In DNA, the CDR3 is TGCAGCGTTGAAGATCATACGACTAGCGGGGACAATGAGCAGTTCTTC. This translates into CSVEDHTTSGDNEQFF.

The sample holds a few counts of this clonotype. The chain joins TRBV6-5 to TRBJ2-7, with a tentative D call TRBD1 (5 bases). Germline CDR1 and CDR2: MNHEY and SVGAGI. The length of the CDR3 is 13 residues. V shed 5 bases and J shed 6 bases, with 14 bases lying between them. DNA for the CDR3: TGTGCCAGCAGTCCCTCCCAGGGATCCGAGCAGTACGTC. Its protein product is CASSPSQGSEQYV.

This chain uses TRBV27 with TRBJ2-7, with a weak D call TRBD2 (5 bases). CDR1 MNHEY and CDR2 SMNVEV come from the germline V gene (reference sequence). V was clipped by 5 bases and J by 2 bases, with 13 bases between them. The CDR3 runs 14 residues. CDR3 bases: TGTGCCAGCAGTCCCCAGACGAGGGCCTACGAGCAGTACTTC. Translating gives CASSPQTRAYEQYF.

This clonotype showed up just a few times. This chain uses TRBV6-1 with TRBJ1-6, with D perhaps TRBD1 (5 bases). V lost 4 bases and J 9 bases, leaving 13 bases between the germline ends. The CDR3 sequence is 14 residues long. Germline CDR1 reads MNHNS; CDR2 reads SASEGT. The CDR3 region has the DNA TGTGCCAGCAGTGCCGGGGGAGGAGGTTCACCCCTCCACTTT. This sequence encodes CASSAGGGGSPLHF.

In its sample, this clonotype was seen a few times. The gene calls are TRBV27 and TRBJ1-2; 8 bases agree with TRBD1. CDR1 MNHEY and CDR2 SMNVEV come from the germline V gene (reference sequence). The CDR3 runs to 18 residues. The trim removed 2 bases at V and 0 bases at J, leaving 11 bases unmatched. CDR3 coding DNA: TGTGCCAGCAGTTTAGCCCCTGGCAGACAGGGGTCTAACTATGGCTACACCTTC. Translation: CASSLAPGRQGSNYGYTF.

This clonotype was detected a few times. The CDR3 bases are TGCAGCGTTGCGGGACAGCACTCTGGAAACACCATATATTTT. It is translated as CSVAGQHSGNTIYF. The rearrangement uses TRBV29-1 and TRBJ1-3, with 7 positions matching TRBD1. CDR3 length: 14 residues. Per the germline V gene, CDR1 is SQVTM and CDR2 is ANQGSEA. The V and J ends lost 4 bases and 0 bases, in that order; junction bases with no gene match: 3.